This T cell receptor (beta chain) derives from a study of control samples from healthy donors and cancer patients. Only in-frame clones appear in the TCRdb table, and some are missing; sequencing was by immunoSEQ multiplex PCR. The data show around 100,000 clones, 70% to 90% seen once. The CDR3 is 17 amino acids. The clonotype originates from a man aged 30 to 45 in good health. The source material was blood. The rearrangement uses TRBV21-1 and TRBJ1-1. TRBV21-1 is described as a pseudogene. The CDR3 loop is CASSFEVHPLLNTEAFF. The CDR3 DNA reads as TGTGCCAGCAGCTTTGAAGTTCATCCTCTCCTGAACACTGAAGCTTTCTTT.